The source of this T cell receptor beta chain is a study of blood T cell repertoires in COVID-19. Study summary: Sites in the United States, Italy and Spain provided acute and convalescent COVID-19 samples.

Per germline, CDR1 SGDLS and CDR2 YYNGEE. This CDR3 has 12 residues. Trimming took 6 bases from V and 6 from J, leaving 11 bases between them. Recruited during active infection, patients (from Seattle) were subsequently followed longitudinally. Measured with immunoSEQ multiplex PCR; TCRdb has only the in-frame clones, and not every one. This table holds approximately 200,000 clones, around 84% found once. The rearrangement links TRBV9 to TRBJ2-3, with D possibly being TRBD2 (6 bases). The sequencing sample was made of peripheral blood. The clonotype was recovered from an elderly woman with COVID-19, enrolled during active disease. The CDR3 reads CASTGGGDTQYF. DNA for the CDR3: TGTGCCAGCACCGGAGGAGGGGATACGCAGTATTTT.